The present TCR beta chain was sequenced within a study of shared clonotypes between healthy human individuals. CD45RO-negative, CCR7-positively selected cells formed the naive CD8 fraction, excluding terminally differentiated effector memory CD45RA+ cells. TCRdb's copy holds only in-frame clones and misses some; the assay was immunoSEQ multiplex PCR. The table records about 2 million clones, approximately 94% of them present only once. The V gene's germline CDR1 is LNHDA and CDR2 SQIVND (reference sequence). The CDR3 covers 16 residues. V dropped 1 base and J dropped 5 bases, with 18 bases sitting between them.

The clonotype was recovered from a man aged 18 to 29 in good health. The sample comprised naive CD8+ T cells sorted from blood. The J gene is TRBJ2-7, the V gene TRBV19; maybe TRBD1 (6 bases). This chain's CDR3 is CASSIAPYRESHEQYF. CDR3 DNA sequence: TGTGCCAGTAGTATAGCCCCCTACAGGGAATCGCACGAGCAGTACTTC.